The T cell receptor beta chain described here comes from a study of cytotoxic CD8 clonotypes in ibrutinib-treated CLL. Study background: The cohort had about a dozen relapsed/refractory and over 14 treatment-naive patients, 17 IGHV unmutated. Following treatment for a median about 13 months, range 6 to 36, response samples were then taken. Sample averages reached 250,000 or so productive templates and roughly 96,000 productive rearrangements.

TCRdb's copy holds only in-frame clones and misses some; the assay was immunoSEQ multiplex PCR. Seen here are about 22,000 clones, just under 80% observed once, and the top ten hold more than 7%. Comments on this clone: Its antigen is unidentified.

CDR3 length: 12 amino acids. The V gene end was trimmed by 7 bases and the J gene end by 1 base; junction bases not matched to a gene: 4. Per germline, CDR1 SQVTM and CDR2 ANQGSEA. Study outcomes and limitations: At the start, clonality exceeded age-matched healthy donors and followed circulating CD8+ T-cell counts.

Sequencing was performed on PBMCs, taken before ibrutinib treatment. The V gene is TRBV29-1, the J gene TRBJ2-7, with 7 bases matching TRBD2. The TCR was taken from a human donor with chronic lymphocytic leukemia. The CDR3 is CSATSPSYEQYF. The DNA of the CDR3 is TGCAGCGCGACTAGCCCATCCTACGAGCAGTACTTC.